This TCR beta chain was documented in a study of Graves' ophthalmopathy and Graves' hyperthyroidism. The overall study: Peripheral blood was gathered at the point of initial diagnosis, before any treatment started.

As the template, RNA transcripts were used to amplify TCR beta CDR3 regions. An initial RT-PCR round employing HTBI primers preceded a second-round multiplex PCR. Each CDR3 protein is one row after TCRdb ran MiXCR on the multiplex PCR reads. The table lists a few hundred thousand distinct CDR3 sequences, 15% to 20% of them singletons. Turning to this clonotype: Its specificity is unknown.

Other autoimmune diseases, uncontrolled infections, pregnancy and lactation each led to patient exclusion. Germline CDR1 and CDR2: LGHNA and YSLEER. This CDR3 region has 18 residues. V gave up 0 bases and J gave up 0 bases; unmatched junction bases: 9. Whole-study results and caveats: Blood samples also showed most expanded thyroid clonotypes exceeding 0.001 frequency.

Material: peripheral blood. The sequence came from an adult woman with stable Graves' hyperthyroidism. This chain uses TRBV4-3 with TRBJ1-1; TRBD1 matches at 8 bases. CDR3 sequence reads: CASSQDPPRTGMNTEAFF. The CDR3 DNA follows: TGCGCCAGCAGCCAAGATCCCCCCCGGACAGGGATGAACACTGAAGCTTTCTTT.